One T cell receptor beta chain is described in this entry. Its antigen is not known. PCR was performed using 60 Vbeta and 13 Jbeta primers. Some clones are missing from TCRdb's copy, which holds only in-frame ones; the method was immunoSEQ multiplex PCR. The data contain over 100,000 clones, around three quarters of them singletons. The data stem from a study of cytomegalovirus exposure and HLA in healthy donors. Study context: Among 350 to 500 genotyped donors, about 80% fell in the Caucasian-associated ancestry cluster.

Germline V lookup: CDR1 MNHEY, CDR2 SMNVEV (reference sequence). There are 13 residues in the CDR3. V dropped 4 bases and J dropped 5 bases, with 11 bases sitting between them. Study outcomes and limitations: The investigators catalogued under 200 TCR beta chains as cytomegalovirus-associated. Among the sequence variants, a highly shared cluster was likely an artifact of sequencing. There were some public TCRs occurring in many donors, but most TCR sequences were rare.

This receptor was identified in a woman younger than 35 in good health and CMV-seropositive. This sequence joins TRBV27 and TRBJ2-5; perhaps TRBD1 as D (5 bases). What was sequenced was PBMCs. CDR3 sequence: CASSSPGMETQYF. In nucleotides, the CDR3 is TGTGCCAGCAGTTCCCCAGGGATGGAGACCCAGTACTTC.